Sequencing of this T cell receptor beta chain was carried out in a study of T-cell memory formation after mild COVID-19 listed by TCRdb under 2021. With respect to the entire study: Most TCR sequence clusters were specific to one of the two donors. T-cell clones expanding and contracting after mild COVID-19 in a couple of donors were tracked by longitudinal TCRalpha and TCRbeta repertoire sequencing. Two young, previously healthy adult volunteers made up the cohort, one male and one female. Study-wide conclusions, independent of this receptor: Contracting CD4+ clones appeared mostly in the CM and EM memory subsets, whereas CD8+ clones were enriched in EMRA. SARS-CoV-2 specificity was not confirmed for the second-wave clones peaking on day 37. Only a couple of mild cases were covered by the study, and larger cohorts that include severe cases with pre-infection samples were considered necessary. Some responding clones were detected in pre-infection memory, suggesting pre-existing cross-reactive memory T cells joined the SARS-CoV-2 response. Balanced CD4/CD8 phenotypes were observed for clones contracting from day 15 to 85, whereas a bias towards CD4+ was observed for a second wave of clones expanding from day 15 to 37.

This clonotype came up a few times. Its antigen is unknown. Nothing much larger sits one base from this clone, and base qualities are not available. Ficoll-Paque density gradient centrifugation was used to isolate PBMCs. Sequencing took place on an Illumina NovaSeq 6000. TCRalpha and TCRbeta cDNA libraries were constructed by 5'RACE with constant-segment primers, with sample barcodes and unique molecular identifiers being introduced. Trizol reagent was used to extract RNA from every sample. Library amplification was performed in two PCR steps, and a second sample barcode and Illumina TruSeq adapters were introduced in the second step. Libraries were sequenced on an Illumina NovaSeq with 2 x 150 bp paired-end reads. In the authors' own workflow: Reads were demultiplexed and collapsed into UMI-guided consensus sequences with migec v1.2.7. Using mixcr v2.1.11, the UMI consensuses were aligned to TRA and TRB V and J templates and assembled into clonotypes. Clonotypes were classified as expanded or contracted when called significant by both edgeR and NoisET, with noise models trained on biological replicates. For edgeR calls, a false discovery rate-adjusted p below 0.01 and a log2 fold-change threshold of 1 were applied. As an exploratory analysis of dynamics, PCA with hierarchical clustering was applied to max-normalized trajectories of the 1000 most abundant clonotypes. Each responding clone was given a CD4 or CD8 phenotype based on the CD4+ and CD8+ repertoires, which had been sequenced separately. Clones were called with MiXCR by TCRdb after fastp trimmed the public reads at Q25, and only in-frame beta chains were retained. Every CDR3 protein is listed once, alongside the most common genes and DNA of its rows. TCRdb, not the authors, supplied the V and J calls. This sample holds 340,000 or so distinct CDR3 sequences; approximately 12% were observed only once. Roughly 23% of the sample goes to the ten largest clones.

Sequencing was performed on PBMCs or a T cell subset sorted from them (not recorded which). This sequence originates from a man aged 18 to 35 who had mild COVID-19 (a few samples of this study predate the infection). The sample titles of this study are shuffled in the database, so cell type and time point are left out; the donor was told from shared clones.

The sequence in DNA is TGTGCCAGCGTACCGGGACCCGGCACAGATACGCAGTATTTT. Its translation reads: CASVPGPGTDTQYF. The chain joins TRBV6-6 to TRBJ2-3; the D gene is possibly TRBD1 or TRBD2, each agreeing over 5 bases. CDR1 and CDR2, per the germline V gene (reference sequence), are MNHNY and SVGAGI. From the cysteine through the phenylalanine, the CDR3 covers 14 amino acids. The entry retains the CDR3 DNA only, 42 bases that are in frame from base 1. Trimming removed 8 bases from V and 1 base from J, leaving 13 bases between the germline ends.